This passage covers 13 T cell receptor beta chains from one sample sequenced in a study of blood T cell repertoires in COVID-19. Profiling relied on immunoSEQ multiplex PCR, and the TCRdb table lists in-frame clones only, not all of them. The table shows approximately 330,000 clones, with approximately 86% occurring only once. The sequenced material came from PBMCs or T cells enriched from blood (not recorded which). The receptors derive from a woman between 35 and 50 years old with acute COVID-19.

The gene calls are TRBV5-1 and TRBJ2-7, with 8 bases fitting TRBD2. With V trimmed by 0 bases and J by 2 bases, 10 bases remained unmatched. This CDR3 is 17 amino acids long. CDR1 and CDR2 (germline): SGHRS, YFSETQ. The CDR3 DNA reads TGCGCCAGCAGCTTGGAGGGTGGTAGCGGGAAGACCTACGAGCAGTACTTC. This gives the protein CASSLEGGSGKTYEQYF.

This sequence joins TRBV12-5 and TRBJ1-4; weak D call: TRBD1 (5 bases). The ends were cut back, 6 bases at V and 5 bases at J, with 16 bases in the middle. The CDR3 has 15 amino acids. Germline values: CDR1 LGHNT, CDR2 FRNRAP. CDR3 nucleotides: TGTGCTAGTGGACCCGACAGAAAAACAAATGAAAAACTGTTTTTT. Residues: CASGPDRKTNEKLFF.

This rearrangement joins TRBV5-8 to TRBJ2-7, with 11 bases aligning to TRBD2. CDR3 length: 16 amino acids. V shed 2 bases, J shed 2 bases, and the junction held 6 bases outside the gene matches. CDR1 and CDR2 (germline): SGHTS, YDEGEE. The CDR3 DNA sequence: TGTGCCAGCAGCTTTTCGGGTAGCGGGAGGGCCTACGAGCAGTACTTC. Translating it yields CASSFSGSGRAYEQYF.

This chain links TRBV10-1 with TRBJ2-1; D is undetermined. Trimming left V 0 bases short and J 5 bases short, with 8 bases between. Looked up from germline, CDR1 is WNHNN and CDR2 is SYGVQD (reference sequence). This CDR3 region has 14 residues. In nucleotides, the CDR3 is TGCGCCAGCAGTGAGTCCTCCCTCGACAATGAGCAGTTCTTC. Encoded protein: CASSESSLDNEQFF.

The chain employs TRBV28 and TRBJ1-2; no clear D gene. Trimming cost V 8 bases and J 0 bases, with 7 bases left between them. CDR3 length equals 12 residues. From germline, CDR1 is MDHEN and CDR2 SYDVKM. This CDR3 reads CASRQANYGYTF. The CDR3 DNA is TGTGCCAGCCGGCAGGCTAACTATGGCTACACCTTC.

The chain joins TRBV11-2 to TRBJ2-5; TRBD1 might be the D (5 bases). Trimming cost V 2 bases and J 7 bases, with 11 bases left between them. Per the germline V gene, CDR1 is SGHAT and CDR2 is FQNNGV. The CDR3 consists of 13 residues. CDR3 in amino acids: CASSLSEQGTQYF. DNA for the CDR3: TGTGCCAGCAGCTTATCAGAGCAGGGGACCCAGTACTTC.

The genes are TRBV21-1 and TRBJ1-2; the table's D call TRBD1 went unverified against the DNA. TRBV21-1 is labeled a pseudogene. This CDR3 spans 14 amino acids. CDR3 sequence reads: CASSKEQGLYGYTF. DNA of the CDR3: TGTGCCAGCAGCAAAGAGCAGGGTCTCTATGGCTACACCTTC.

This clone was observed once. The chain recombines TRBV3-1 (or the pseudogene TRBV3-2) with TRBJ1-4; perhaps TRBD1 as D (6 bases). CDR3 size: 14 residues. Deletions cut 1 base from V and 12 bases from J, with 15 bases between. Germline CDR1 reads LGHDT; CDR2 reads YNNKEL (reference sequence). The CDR3 bases are TGTGCCAGCAGCCAAGGGGGACCGGGACAACAACTGTTTTTT. Translated, it gives CASSQGGPGQQLFF.

J is TRBJ1-2 and V is TRBV27, with D tentatively TRBD1 (6 bases). CDR1 is MNHEY and CDR2 is SMNVEV in the germline V gene (reference sequence). This CDR3 comprises 15 residues. V was pared by 8 bases and J by 4 bases, with 20 bases between. In nucleotides, the CDR3 is TGTGCCAGCCGCTCCTACAGGGATAGAAGCTATGGCTACACCTTC. Translated: CASRSYRDRSYGYTF.

This chain links TRBV27 with TRBJ1-3; TRBD1 matches 10 bases. The CDR3 consists of 15 residues. J was trimmed by 2 bases and V by 5 bases; bases with no gene match: 3. The germline CDR1 and CDR2 sequences are MNHEY and SMNVEV (reference sequence). The CDR3 nucleotides read TGTGCCAGCAGTCCTGGGACAGGGGCTGGAAACACCATATATTTT. Its protein product is CASSPGTGAGNTIYF.

The chain couples TRBV7-2 to TRBJ2-4, with D possibly TRBD2 on 6 matching bases. The CDR3 totals 17 residues. V was shortened by 0 bases and J by 1 base, with 13 bases between the two germline ends. CDR1 SGHTA and CDR2 FQGNSA come from the germline V gene. The CDR3 DNA reads as TGTGCCAGCAGCTTAGCTGGCCCGGGGGTGGCCAAAAACATTCAGTACTTC. Encoded protein: CASSLAGPGVAKNIQYF.

This clone was seen only a few times. This chain links TRBV7-2 with TRBJ2-1, with D unresolved. This CDR3 has 13 amino acids. Germline V gene data show CDR1 as SGHTA and CDR2 as FQGNSA. The V end lost 5 bases, the J end lost 10 bases, and 15 bases lay between the germline ends. CDR3 nucleotide sequence: TGTGCCAGCAGCCTATCACACGCGGTCGAGCAGTTCTTC. Protein: CASSLSHAVEQFF.

The V and J genes are TRBV15 and TRBJ2-7; no definite D call. V was shortened by 1 base and J by 0 bases, with 10 bases between the two germline ends. Germline V gene sequence: CDR1 LNHNV, CDR2 YYDKDF (reference sequence). This CDR3 spans 15 amino acids. CDR3 amino acids: CATSRGAWNSYEQYF. The CDR3 region has the DNA TGTGCCACCAGCAGAGGAGCGTGGAACTCCTACGAGCAGTACTTC.